This T cell receptor beta chain is from a study of Graves' ophthalmopathy and Graves' hyperthyroidism. This clonotype was found many times. TCR beta CDR3 amplification used RNA transcripts. The authors performed first-round RT-PCR with HTBI primers and then a second-round multiplex PCR. TCRdb reprocessed the multiplex PCR reads via MiXCR and lists one record per CDR3 protein. The table includes 580,000 or so distinct CDR3 sequences, approximately 35% detected once. Sequenced material: peripheral blood or thyroid tissue (not recorded which). The TCR was taken from an adult man with Graves' hyperthyroidism.

The CDR3 loop reads CASSRGQGRSGYTF. CDR3 DNA: TGTGCCAGCAGCCGGGGACAGGGAAGATCTGGCTACACCTTC. The chain has TRBV5-4 and TRBJ1-2; TRBD1 aligns across 9 bases. The trim removed 4 bases at V and 7 bases at J, leaving 8 bases unmatched. Looked up from germline, CDR1 is SGHNT and CDR2 is YYREEE (reference sequence). The CDR3 covers 14 residues.